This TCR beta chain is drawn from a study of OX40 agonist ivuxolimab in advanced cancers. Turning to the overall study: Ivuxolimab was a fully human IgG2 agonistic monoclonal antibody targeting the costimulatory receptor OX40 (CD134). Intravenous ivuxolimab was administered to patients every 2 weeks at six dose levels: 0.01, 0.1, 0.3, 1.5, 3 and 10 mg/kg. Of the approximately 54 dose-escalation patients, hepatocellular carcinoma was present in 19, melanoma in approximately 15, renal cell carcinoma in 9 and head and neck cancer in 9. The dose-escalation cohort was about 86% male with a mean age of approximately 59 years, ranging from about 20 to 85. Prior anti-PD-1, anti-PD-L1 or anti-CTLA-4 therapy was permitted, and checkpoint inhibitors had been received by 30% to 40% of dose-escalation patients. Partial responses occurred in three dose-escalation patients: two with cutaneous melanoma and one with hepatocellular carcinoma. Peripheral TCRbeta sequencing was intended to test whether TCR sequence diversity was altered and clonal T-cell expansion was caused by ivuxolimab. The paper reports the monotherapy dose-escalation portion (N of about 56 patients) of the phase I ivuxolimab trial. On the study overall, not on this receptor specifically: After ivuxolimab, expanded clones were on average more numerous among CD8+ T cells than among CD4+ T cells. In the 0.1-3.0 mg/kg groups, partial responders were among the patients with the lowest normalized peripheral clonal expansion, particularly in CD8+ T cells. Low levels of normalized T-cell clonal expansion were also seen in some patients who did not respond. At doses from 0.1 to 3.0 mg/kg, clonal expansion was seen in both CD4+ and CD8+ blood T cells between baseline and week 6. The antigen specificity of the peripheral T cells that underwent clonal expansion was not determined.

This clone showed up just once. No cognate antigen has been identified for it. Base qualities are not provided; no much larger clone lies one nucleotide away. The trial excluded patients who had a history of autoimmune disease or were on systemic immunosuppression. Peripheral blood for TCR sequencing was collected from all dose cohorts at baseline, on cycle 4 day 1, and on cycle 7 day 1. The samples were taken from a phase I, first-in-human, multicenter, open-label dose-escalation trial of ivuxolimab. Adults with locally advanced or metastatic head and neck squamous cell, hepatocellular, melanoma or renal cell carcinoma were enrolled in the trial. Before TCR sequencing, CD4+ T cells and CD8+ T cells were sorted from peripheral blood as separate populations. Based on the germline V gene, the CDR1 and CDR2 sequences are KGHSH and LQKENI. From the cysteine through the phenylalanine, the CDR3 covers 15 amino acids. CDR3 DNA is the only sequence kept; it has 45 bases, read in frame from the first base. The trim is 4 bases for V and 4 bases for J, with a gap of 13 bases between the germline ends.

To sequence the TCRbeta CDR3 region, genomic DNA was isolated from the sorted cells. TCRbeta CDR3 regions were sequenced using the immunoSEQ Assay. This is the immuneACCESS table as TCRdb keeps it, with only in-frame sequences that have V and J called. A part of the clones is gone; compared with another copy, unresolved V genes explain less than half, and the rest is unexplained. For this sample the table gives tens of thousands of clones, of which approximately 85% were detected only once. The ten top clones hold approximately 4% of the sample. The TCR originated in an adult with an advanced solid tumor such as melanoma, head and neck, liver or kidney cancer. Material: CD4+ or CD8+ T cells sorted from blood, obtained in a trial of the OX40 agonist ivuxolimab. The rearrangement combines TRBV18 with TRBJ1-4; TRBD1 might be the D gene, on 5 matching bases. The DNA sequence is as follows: TGTGCCAGCTCACTAAGACAGTCTGGTAATGAAAAACTGTTTTTT. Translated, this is CASSLRQSGNEKLFF.